This TCR beta chain was documented in a study of a mutant IDH1 vaccine in newly diagnosed glioma (dated by TCRdb to the early 2020s). The study in broad terms: Vaccination was initiated 4-6 weeks after radiotherapy alone, or concurrently with temozolomide cycles in the chemotherapy-containing groups. Of the 25 to 35 patients who were treated, about 62% were male and about 40% were female, and the mean age was about 40 years. Before enrollment, most patients had been given radiochemotherapy with temozolomide as standard therapy, while the rest had received either radiotherapy alone or temozolomide alone. Visit V12 was the week-35 safety follow-up and visit V13 was the week-47 end of study. Peripheral blood was drawn at six visits: V03 (baseline), V05, V07, V10, V12 and V13. For exploratory analyses, longitudinal TCRB deep sequencing was carried out in about two dozen treated patients wherever samples were available. Beyond this particular receptor, the publication reports: Pseudoprogression seemed to be unrelated to changes in the top peripheral T cell clonotypes found by TCRB sequencing. Selection of PBMC samples for TCRB deep sequencing was based on availability. Immune responses induced by the vaccine were seen in about 93% of patients across multiple MHC alleles. It was noted by the authors that analyses of patient blood samples could not be reproduced owing to sample limitations.

From a lookup of the germline V gene, CDR1 and CDR2 are SGHTA and FQGTGA. Taken from cysteine to phenylalanine, the CDR3 has 14 residues. Solely the CDR3 DNA is kept, with 42 bases framed from the first base. V sheds 5 bases and J sheds 2 bases, leaving 12 bases between their ends. In the paper's terms, the time point label means: week 47, end of study. Each vaccine dose, consisting of 300 ug of a 20-mer mutant IDH1 peptide in Montanide, was administered subcutaneously with topical imiquimod. Eight vaccinations were administered to patients in weeks 1, 3, 5, 7, 11, 15, 19 and 23, corresponding to visits V03 through V10. Donors had newly diagnosed WHO grade 3 or 4 IDH1-mutant astrocytomas with loss of nuclear ATRX. The samples were drawn from NOA16, a multicentre, single-arm, open-label phase I trial in Germany that tested a mutant IDH1 peptide vaccine in humans for the first time. Genomic DNA for TCRB sequencing was isolated from EDTA blood with the DNeasy Blood and Tissue Kit.

To prepare the library, the immunoSEQ multiplex PCR assay was applied. Rearranged TCR beta chain sequences were amplified with the hsTCRB Kit following the manufacturer's protocol. An Illumina MiSeq was used to sequence the TCRB libraries. In the authors' own workflow: The kit vendor's proprietary platform handled demultiplexing, trimming and gene mapping. Entries here come from immuneACCESS through TCRdb and include only in-frame sequences with V and J called. Some clones fail to appear in such tables; in the studies checked, an unresolved V gene covers under half of the shortfall, and the cause of the remainder is unknown. V and J calls plus clone size are reproduced from that table; the DNA served to infer D and trimming. Recorded for this sample are 31,000 or so clones; around 81% of them occurred a single time. The top ten clones comprise about 30% of the sample. As concerns this clone: Its antigen has not been determined. Base qualities are not provided; no much larger clone lies one nucleotide away.

The starting material was PBMCs, obtained from a glioma patient whose treatment included an IDH1 peptide vaccine. Rearrangement joined TRBV7-3 to TRBJ1-2, and perhaps TRBD1 as D gene, on 6 matching bases. This receptor was identified in a man aged 25-45 years with glioma. The nucleotide sequence is TGTGCCAGCAGCCCTATGGGGGGCAACTATGGCTACACCTTC. It translates as CASSPMGGNYGYTF.